These T cell receptor beta chains were read from a single sample in a study of T cell responses to AZD1222 COVID-19 vaccine. Repertoires were generated with immunoSEQ multiplex PCR, while TCRdb's copy carries only in-frame clones and drops some. Of around 140,000 clones detected, 80% to 95% appear once; the ten largest clones hold around 3.5%. The sample in question was peripheral blood, obtained 28 days after the second AZD1222 dose. The receptors were gathered from an adult who received the AZD1222 COVID-19 vaccine. Each CDR3 is given with its conserved first and last residue. Each record gives: V gene, J gene, CDR3 length, clone size, D gene, CDR3 DNA, CDR3 protein. The D gene is left open where the match is weak. Rows give clone size only sometimes, using once, few, many, or a class for an expanded clone.

V: TRBV27; J: TRBJ1-4; length: 15; size: -; D: -; DNA: TGTGCCAGCAGTTTTCAGGGTCCCCCTAATGAAAAACTGTTTTTT; CDR3: CASSFQGPPNEKLFF
V: TRBV6-5; J: TRBJ2-3; length: 14; size: few; D: -; DNA: TGTGCCAGCATCGGGGCAGGGGCGACAGATACGCAGTATTTT; CDR3: CASIGAGATDTQYF
V: TRBV6-2/TRBV6-3; J: TRBJ1-5; length: 12; size: -; D: -; DNA: TGTGCCAGCAGTTACGGCTCTCAGCCCCAGCATTTT; CDR3: CASSYGSQPQHF
V: TRBV5-6; J: TRBJ1-5; length: 15; size: -; D: TRBD1; DNA: TGTGCCAGCAGCATTTGGACAGGGACGAATCAGCCCCAGCATTTT; CDR3: CASSIWTGTNQPQHF
V: TRBV5-1; J: TRBJ2-1; length: 15; size: -; D: -; DNA: TGCGCCAGCAGCTTGGCCGGGACACCCTTCAATGAGCAGTTCTTC; CDR3: CASSLAGTPFNEQFF
V: TRBV2; J: TRBJ2-3; length: 12; size: once; D: -; DNA: TGTGCCAGCAAGCAGGGGTCAGATACGCAGTATTTT; CDR3: CASKQGSDTQYF
V: TRBV7-9; J: TRBJ2-7; length: 14; size: -; D: TRBD1; DNA: TGTGCCAGCAGCGGTCGGGACAGTTTCTACGAGCAGTACTTC; CDR3: CASSGRDSFYEQYF
V: TRBV6-5; J: TRBJ2-2; length: 14; size: once; D: -; DNA: TGTGCCAGCAGTAGACAGCAGAACACCGGGGAGCTGTTTTTT; CDR3: CASSRQQNTGELFF
V: TRBV7-3; J: TRBJ2-1; length: 17; size: -; D: TRBD2; DNA: TGTGCCAGCAGCTTAATGCCCCTAAGCGGGAGCTTTAATGAGCAGTTCTTC; CDR3: CASSLMPLSGSFNEQFF
V: TRBV3-1/TRBV3-2; J: TRBJ1-2; length: 13; size: -; D: TRBD1; DNA: TGTGCCAGCAGCCCGGGACAGCTATATGGCTACACCTTC; CDR3: CASSPGQLYGYTF
V: TRBV5-1; J: TRBJ2-3; length: 17; size: -; D: TRBD1; DNA: TGCGCCAGCAGCGCGGGGACAGGGGGCTCGAGAACAGATACGCAGTATTTT; CDR3: CASSAGTGGSRTDTQYF
V: TRBV28; J: TRBJ1-5; length: 15; size: -; D: TRBD1; DNA: TGTGCCAGCAGTTCTTGGACAGGGGTGGATCAGCCCCAGCATTTT; CDR3: CASSSWTGVDQPQHF
V: TRBV24-1; J: TRBJ2-7; length: 16; size: few; D: TRBD1; DNA: TGTGCCACCAGTGAGTCCACGGGACAGGGAAATTACGAGCAGTACTTC; CDR3: CATSESTGQGNYEQYF
V: TRBV19; J: TRBJ1-2; length: 15; size: -; D: TRBD1; DNA: TGTGCCAGTAGTACCCCGGGACAGGCCCCTTATGGCTACACCTTC; CDR3: CASSTPGQAPYGYTF
V: TRBV7-3; J: TRBJ2-1; length: 15; size: -; D: TRBD2; DNA: TGTGCCAGCAGCTTAAGGCTAGCGGGCGTCAATGAGCAGTTCTTC; CDR3: CASSLRLAGVNEQFF
V: TRBV18; J: TRBJ2-3; length: 14; size: -; D: -; DNA: TGTGCCAGCTCACCCTTTGTAGCCACAGATACGCAGTATTTT; CDR3: CASSPFVATDTQYF
V: TRBV7-9; J: TRBJ1-2; length: 16; size: -; D: TRBD1; DNA: TGTGCCAGCAGCCCGAACTCTGGGACAGAGATCTATGGCTACACCTTC; CDR3: CASSPNSGTEIYGYTF
V: TRBV5-1; J: TRBJ1-2; length: 15; size: -; D: -; DNA: TGCGCCAGCAGCAACGGAGGACAGCCCGGCTATGGCTACACCTTC; CDR3: CASSNGGQPGYGYTF
V: TRBV6-5; J: TRBJ1-1; length: 14; size: -; D: TRBD1; DNA: TGTGCCAGCAGGGACAGGTATATGAACACTGAAGCTTTCTTT; CDR3: CASRDRYMNTEAFF
V: TRBV4-2; J: TRBJ2-4; length: 16; size: -; D: TRBD2; DNA: TGTGCCAGCAGCCCCCTAGCGGGAGGATCCAAAAACATTCAGTACTTC; CDR3: CASSPLAGGSKNIQYF
V: TRBV5-1; J: TRBJ1-5; length: 13; size: -; D: -; DNA: TGCGCCAGCAGGGCGGGGCAGAATCAGCCCCAGCATTTT; CDR3: CASRAGQNQPQHF
V: TRBV7-9; J: TRBJ1-4; length: 15; size: once; D: -; DNA: TGTGCCAGCAGCCGAAACGCCGAGTCTGGTGAAAAACTGTTTTTT; CDR3: CASSRNAESGEKLFF
V: TRBV28; J: TRBJ2-3; length: 16; size: -; D: -; DNA: TGTGCCAGCAGCCAACCCGGGAAACAGGGCACAGATACGCAGTATTTT; CDR3: CASSQPGKQGTDTQYF
V: TRBV5-1; J: TRBJ2-1; length: 14; size: -; D: TRBD2; DNA: TGCGCCAGTACGCCGACTAGCGGGAGACTTGAGCAGTTCTTC; CDR3: CASTPTSGRLEQFF
V: TRBV30; J: TRBJ2-3; length: 15; size: -; D: TRBD2; DNA: TGTGCCTGGAGACGGCGGGAGTCCTCACCAGATACGCAGTATTTT; CDR3: CAWRRRESSPDTQYF
V: TRBV7-9; J: TRBJ2-3; length: 13; size: -; D: -; DNA: TGTGCCAGCAGCTCCCTTGGGGGAGATACGCAGTATTTT; CDR3: CASSSLGGDTQYF
V: TRBV9; J: TRBJ1-3; length: 16; size: -; D: -; DNA: TGTGCCAGCAGCCCTTACTTTGGAGCCTCTGGAAACACCATATATTTT; CDR3: CASSPYFGASGNTIYF